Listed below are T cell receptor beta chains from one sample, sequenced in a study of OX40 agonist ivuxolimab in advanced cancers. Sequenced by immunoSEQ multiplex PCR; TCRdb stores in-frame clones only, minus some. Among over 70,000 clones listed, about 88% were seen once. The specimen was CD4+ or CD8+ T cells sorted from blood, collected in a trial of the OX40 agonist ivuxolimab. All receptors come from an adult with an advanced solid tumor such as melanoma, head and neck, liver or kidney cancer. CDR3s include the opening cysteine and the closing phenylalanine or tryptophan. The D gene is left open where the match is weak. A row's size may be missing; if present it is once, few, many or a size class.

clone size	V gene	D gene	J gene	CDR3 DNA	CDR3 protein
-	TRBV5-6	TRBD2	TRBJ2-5	TGTGCCAGCAGCCCTCTACGGGGGGAACCCAGAGAGACCCAGTACTTC	CASSPLRGEPRETQYF
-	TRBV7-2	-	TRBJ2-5	TGTGCCAGCAGCTTAGTGTTCCGAGAGACCCAGTACTTC	CASSLVFRETQYF
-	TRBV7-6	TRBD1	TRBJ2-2	TGTGCCAGCAGCTTGGGGGGACAGGGAAACACCGGGGAGCTGTTTTTT	CASSLGGQGNTGELFF
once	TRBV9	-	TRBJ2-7	TGTGCCAGCAGCGTAGGAACCCCCGACTACGAGCAGTACTTC	CASSVGTPDYEQYF
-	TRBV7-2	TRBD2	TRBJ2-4	TGTGCCAGCAGCACGTGGTGGGCTAGCGGGGGGGCCGGGTACATTCAGTACTTC	CASSTWWASGGAGYIQYF
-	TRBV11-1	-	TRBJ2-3	TGTGCCAGCAGCCTGATGTGGGGCACAGATACGCAGTATTTT	CASSLMWGTDTQYF
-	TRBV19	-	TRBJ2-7	TGTGCCAGTAGTCCGCGGGACTTGTGGACCTACGAGCAGTACTTC	CASSPRDLWTYEQYF
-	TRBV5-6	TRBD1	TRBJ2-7	TGTGCCAGCAGCTCCCCGGACAGGGTCGGCTACGAGCAGTACTTC	CASSSPDRVGYEQYF
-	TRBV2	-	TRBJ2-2	TGTGCCAGCAGTCGGAACGACAGAACCGGGGAGCTGTTTTTT	CASSRNDRTGELFF
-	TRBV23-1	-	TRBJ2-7	TGCGCCAGCAGTCTCCCAGGCTCGGGGTCTGGGGACTACGAGCAGTACTTC	CASSLPGSGSGDYEQYF
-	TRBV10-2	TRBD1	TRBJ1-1	TGCGCCAGCATTATGACAGGGGGCCTTTCGAACACTGAAGCTTTCTTT	CASIMTGGLSNTEAFF
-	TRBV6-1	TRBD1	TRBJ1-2	TGTGCCAGCAGTGAACACGGACAGGCCCGAGGGTATGGCTACACCTTC	CASSEHGQARGYGYTF
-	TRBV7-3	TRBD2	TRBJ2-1	TGTGCCAGCAGCCCGACTAGCGGGGGGCCGAGTTACAATGAGCAGTTCTTC	CASSPTSGGPSYNEQFF
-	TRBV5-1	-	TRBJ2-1	TGCGCCAGCAGCACTGACTCTCGGGGGCTTTCCTACAATGAGCAGTTCTTC	CASSTDSRGLSYNEQFF